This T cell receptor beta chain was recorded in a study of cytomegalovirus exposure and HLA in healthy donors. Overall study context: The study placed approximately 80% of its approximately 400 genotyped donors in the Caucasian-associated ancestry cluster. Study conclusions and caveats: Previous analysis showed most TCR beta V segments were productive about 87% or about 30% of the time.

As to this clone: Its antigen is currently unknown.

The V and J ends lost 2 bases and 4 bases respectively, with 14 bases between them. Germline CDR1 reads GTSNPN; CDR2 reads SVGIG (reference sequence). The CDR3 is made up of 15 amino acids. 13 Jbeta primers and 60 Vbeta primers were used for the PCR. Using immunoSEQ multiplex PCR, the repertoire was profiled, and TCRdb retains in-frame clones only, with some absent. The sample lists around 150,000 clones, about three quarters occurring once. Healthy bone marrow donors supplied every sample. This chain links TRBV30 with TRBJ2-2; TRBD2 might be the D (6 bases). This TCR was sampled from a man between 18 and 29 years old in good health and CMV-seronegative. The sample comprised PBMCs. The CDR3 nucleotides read TGTGCCTGGAGTTGGGGGGTGGGGGGCACCGGGGAGCTGTTTTTT. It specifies CAWSWGVGGTGELFF.